This note documents a single TCR beta chain sequence. The CDR3 spans 16 residues. Germline loops: CDR1 SGHTA, CDR2 FQGNSA. The V end lost 4 bases, the J end lost 4 bases, and 16 bases lay between the germline ends. These data come from a study of blood T cell repertoires in COVID-19. Study-level background: The samples span acute and convalescent COVID-19 from the United States, Italy and Spain. The analysed material was cDNA or gDNA that came from T cells, B-cell-depleted T cells, or PBMCs.

In the authors' workflow: Estimated nucleated cell counts came from reference gene primer amplification. The method was immunoSEQ multiplex PCR; TCRdb's version includes in-frame clones alone and lacks a portion of them. V and J calls and clone size are those listed in that table; D and trimming were worked out from the DNA. The sample lists 150,000 or so clones, about 82% occurring once. J is TRBJ2-2 and V is TRBV7-2; the D gene is possibly TRBD2 (6 bases). The TCR comes from a woman aged 80 or older with active or convalescent COVID-19. The specimen sequenced was peripheral blood. The CDR3 DNA follows: TGTGCCAGCAGCTCCGACGAGCGGGTCCTCACCGGGGAGCTGTTTTTT. Translation: CASSSDERVLTGELFF.